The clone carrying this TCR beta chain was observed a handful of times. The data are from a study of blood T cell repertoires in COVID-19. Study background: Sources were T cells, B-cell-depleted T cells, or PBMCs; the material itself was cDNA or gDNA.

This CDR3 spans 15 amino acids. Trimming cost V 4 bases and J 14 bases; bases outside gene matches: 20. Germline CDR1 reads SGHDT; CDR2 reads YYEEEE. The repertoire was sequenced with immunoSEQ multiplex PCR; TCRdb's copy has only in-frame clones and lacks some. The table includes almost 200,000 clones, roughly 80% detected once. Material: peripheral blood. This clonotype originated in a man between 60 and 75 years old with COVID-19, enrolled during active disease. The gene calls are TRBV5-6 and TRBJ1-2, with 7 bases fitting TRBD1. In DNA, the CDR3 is TGTGCCAGCAGCCCGGGTGTGGCGGGACAGATCCTCTCGACCTTC. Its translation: CASSPGVAGQILSTF.